This T cell receptor beta chain was captured by sequencing in a study of beta chain features in type 1 diabetes. The CDR3 sequence is 15 residues long. The germline gives CDR1 SGDLS, CDR2 YYNGEE. Trimming at V came to 5 bases and at J to 5 bases, leaving 7 bases not matched to a gene. Every bit of the isolated RNA underwent reverse transcription, so sequencing read expressed TCRB transcripts. Assay: immunoSEQ multiplex PCR; the TCRdb copy retains only in-frame clones and omits some. The sample consists of 130,000 or so clones, approximately 10% of them appearing once. A note on this clone: Its antigen is currently unknown.

General study points: A closer apparent resemblance between naive, central memory and Treg TCRB repertoires was seen in patients than in healthy donors.

Material for sequencing was central memory CD4+ T cells from blood. The TCR sequence derives from a woman in her thirties or forties in good health. This chain uses TRBV9 with TRBJ1-6; 7 positions match TRBD1. CDR3 loop: CASSWGTANNSPLHF. For the CDR3, the DNA is TGTGCCAGCAGTTGGGGGACAGCCAATAATTCACCCCTCCACTTT.